This T cell receptor beta chain was identified during a study of shared clonotypes between healthy human individuals. Those who donated, Caucasian adults without exception, all lived in Nashville, Tennessee. A split of CD4+ cells into CD45RA+ naive and CD45RA-negative memory subsets was performed. Germline V lookup: CDR1 MNHEY, CDR2 SVGAGI. V lost 4 bases to trimming and J lost 4 bases, with 10 bases between them. CDR3 size: 14 residues. Every subset had its genomic DNA shared out evenly among several immunoSEQ plates. Generated by immunoSEQ multiplex PCR, the TCRdb table keeps only in-frame clones and is missing some. The data contain a few million clones, more than 85% of them singletons.

The TCR sequence derives from a man in his late teens or twenties in good health. Some clones in this sample may be carry-over from other donors' samples. J is TRBJ2-2 and V is TRBV6-5, with D possibly matching TRBD2 (6 bases). Specimen: naive CD4+ T cells from PBMCs. As for subset: CD45RA+ positively selected. The CDR3 reads CASSSQRATGELFF. In DNA, the CDR3 is TGTGCCAGCAGTTCCCAGCGGGCCACCGGGGAGCTGTTTTTT.